This T cell receptor beta chain was identified during a study of cytomegalovirus exposure and HLA in healthy donors. In the study overall: Early release data held tens of millions of unique TCRs from HLA-typed donors.

In the PCR, 60 Vbeta and 13 Jbeta primers were used. Data came from immunoSEQ multiplex PCR; TCRdb stores just in-frame clones and leaves some out. Of about 64,000 clones in the sample, roughly two thirds were seen once. Details on this clone: The antigen remains undetermined.

Study outcomes and limitations: Reports state that TCR beta sequences accurately predicted most subjects' HLA-A and HLA-B alleles. Earlier results showed most TCR beta V segments being productive about 90% or about 30% of the time.

V lost 0 bases and J 0 bases, leaving 8 bases between the germline ends. There are 16 residues in the CDR3. Sequenced: PBMCs. The chain uses TRBV23-1 and TRBJ1-4; possibly TRBD1 for D (5 bases). TRBV23-1 falls under the ORF class, with uncertain function. This clonotype was obtained from a male donor in good health and CMV-seropositive. The CDR3 sequence is CASSQSGDSTNEKLFF. CDR3 in DNA: TGCGCCAGCAGTCAATCGGGGGACTCAACTAATGAAAAACTGTTTTTT.